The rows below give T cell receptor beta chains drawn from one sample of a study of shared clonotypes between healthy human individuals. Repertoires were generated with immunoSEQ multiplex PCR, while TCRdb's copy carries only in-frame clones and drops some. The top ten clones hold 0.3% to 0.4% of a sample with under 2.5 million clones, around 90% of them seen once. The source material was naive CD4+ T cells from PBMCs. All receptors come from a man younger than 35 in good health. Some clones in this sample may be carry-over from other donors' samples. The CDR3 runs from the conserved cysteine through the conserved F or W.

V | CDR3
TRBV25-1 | CASSESGTGVVGELFF
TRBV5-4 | CASSGYGTAPEQYF
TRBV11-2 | CASSPPLGTSGRTDTQYF
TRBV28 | CASSEGPQMNTEAFF
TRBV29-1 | CSVAQGNSYTF
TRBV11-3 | CASSLRSGELFF
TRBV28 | CASSLIRAGEQYF
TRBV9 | CASSKAGDHEQYF
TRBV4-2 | CASSQDPAGRSYNEQFF
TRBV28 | CASSRPGRLSYEQYF
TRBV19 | CASSTPHSGSGTDTQYF
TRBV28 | CASSPTSETQYF
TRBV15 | CATSSPRGDYGYTF
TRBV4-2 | CASSQDVGELREKLFF
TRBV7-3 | CASSLNRRGSSGDTQYF
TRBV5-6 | CASTLPQGAGLHNEQFF
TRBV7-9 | CASSLANRNTEAFF
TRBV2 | CASSEAWTGGLELFF
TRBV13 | CASSLGGFRFPGELFF
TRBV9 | CASSGPGLHSNTGELFF
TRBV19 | CASSSGTPGVDTQYF
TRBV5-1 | CASKAELATEAFF
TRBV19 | CASSILAGGPNEQFF
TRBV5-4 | CASSPGTSSTDTQYF
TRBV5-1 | CASSWPEGSNTGELFF
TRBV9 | CASSARPGGTGPYTNYGYTF
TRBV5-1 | CASSRTGWVTEAFF
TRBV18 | CASSPGAGLNTEAFF